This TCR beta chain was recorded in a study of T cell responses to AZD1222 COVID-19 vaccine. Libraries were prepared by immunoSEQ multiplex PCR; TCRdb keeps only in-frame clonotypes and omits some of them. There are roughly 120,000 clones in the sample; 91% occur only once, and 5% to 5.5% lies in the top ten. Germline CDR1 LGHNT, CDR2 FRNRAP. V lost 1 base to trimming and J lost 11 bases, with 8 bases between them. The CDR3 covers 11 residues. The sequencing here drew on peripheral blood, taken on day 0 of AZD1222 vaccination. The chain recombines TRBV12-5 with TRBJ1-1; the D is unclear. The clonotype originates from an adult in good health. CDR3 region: CASGLDQGAFF. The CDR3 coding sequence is TGTGCTAGTGGTTTGGACCAAGGGGCTTTCTTT. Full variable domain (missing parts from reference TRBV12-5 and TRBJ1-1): DARVTQTPRHKVTEMGQEVTMRCQPILGHNTVFWYRQTMMQGLELLAYFRNRAPLDDSGMPKDRFSAEMPDATLATLKIQPSEPRDSAVYFCASGLDQGAFFGQGTRLTVV.